These 14 T cell receptor beta chains originate from one sample sequenced in a study of blood T cell repertoires in COVID-19. Produced via immunoSEQ multiplex PCR; TCRdb's table is partial and in-frame only. The sample records a few hundred thousand clones, approximately 85% being singletons. Sequencing was done on a sample of peripheral blood. All receptors come from a human donor with COVID-19, enrolled during active disease. The donor label of this sample is uncertain.

The V and J genes are TRBV7-2 and TRBJ2-1, with 9 bases that match TRBD2. Looked up from germline, CDR1 is SGHTA and CDR2 is FQGNSA. V lost 5 bases and J lost 6; bases outside the gene matches: 8. The CDR3 is 15 amino acids. Here the CDR3 reads CASSPILAGANEQFF. The CDR3 bases are TGTGCCAGCAGCCCCATCTTAGCGGGAGCCAATGAGCAGTTCTTC.

The chain employs TRBV30 and TRBJ1-4, with 7 bases that match TRBD1. From germline, CDR1 is GTSNPN and CDR2 SVGIG (reference sequence). The J segment lost 2 bases and the V segment lost 1 base, leaving 1 base of the junction unmatched. The CDR3 has 14 amino acids. The CDR3 protein is CAWSAGGTNEKLFF. CDR3 DNA: TGTGCCTGGAGTGCAGGGGGTACTAATGAAAAACTGTTTTTT.

This clone was seen a single time. The chain's CDR3 is CASSFDGRGGEKLFF. The CDR3 bases are TGTGCCAGCAGCTTTGACGGCAGGGGTGGAGAAAAACTGTTTTTT. The genes are TRBV5-5 and TRBJ1-4; D perhaps matches TRBD1 (6 bases). CDR1 SGHKS and CDR2 YYEKEE come from the germline V gene (reference sequence). CDR3 length: 15 amino acids. Trimming shortened V by 2 bases and J by 8 bases, and 16 bases separated the two germline ends.

The genes are TRBV19 and TRBJ2-4; 13 nucleotides match TRBD2. Per the germline V gene, CDR1 is LNHDA and CDR2 is SQIVND (reference sequence). The CDR3 length is 16 residues. The V and J ends lost 4 bases and 7 bases, in that order; junction bases with no gene match: 7. In nucleotides, the CDR3 is TGTGCCAGTAGTAAACCACTAGCGGGAGGGCCGAACATTCAGTACTTC. It specifies CASSKPLAGGPNIQYF.

V gene TRBV28 combines with J gene TRBJ1-3, with D possibly TRBD1 on 6 matching bases. Looked up from germline, CDR1 is MDHEN and CDR2 is SYDVKM. This CDR3 contains 13 residues. Trimming left V 3 bases short and J 5 bases short, with 8 bases between. The CDR3 region has the DNA TGTGCCAGCAGTTTTCAGGGGCGAAACACCATATATTTT. Its protein is CASSFQGRNTIYF.

The V call is TRBV4-3, the J call TRBJ2-4; tentatively, D is TRBD2 (6 bases). This CDR3 comprises 18 residues. Germline CDR1 reads LGHNA; CDR2 reads YSLEER. V was cut by 0 bases and J by 0 bases, with 15 bases left in between. Here the CDR3 DNA reads TGCGCCAGCAGCCAAGAAATTGGTAGCGGATTAGCCAAAAACATTCAGTACTTC. It specifies CASSQEIGSGLAKNIQYF.

This sequence joins TRBV5-1 and TRBJ2-3, with 8 bases that match TRBD2. The J segment lost 5 bases and the V segment lost 4 bases, leaving 12 bases of the junction unmatched. There are 16 residues in the CDR3. Germline CDR1 and CDR2: SGHRS and YFSETQ. The CDR3 region has the DNA TGCGCCAGCAGCCCAGAGGGGACTAGGGGGATAGATACGCAGTATTTT. Protein product: CASSPEGTRGIDTQYF.

The V call is TRBV19, the J call TRBJ1-1, with D possibly being TRBD1 (6 bases). Germline CDR1 and CDR2: LNHDA and SQIVND (reference sequence). Trimming removed 6 bases at V and 8 bases at J, with 13 bases between. CDR3 length: 12 residues. CDR3 coding DNA: TGTGCCAGTAGGACACGGACAGACGAAGCTTTCTTT. It is translated as CASRTRTDEAFF. Variable domain in full (rest from reference TRBV19 and TRBJ1-1): DGGITQSPKYLFRKEGQNVTLSCEQNLNHDAMYWYRQDPGQGLRLIYYSQIVNDFQKGDIAEGYSVSREKKESFPLTVTSAQKNPTAFYLCASRTRTDEAFFGQGTRLTVV.

The chain has TRBV2 and TRBJ2-1; 10 nucleotides align to TRBD1. Germline-derived CDR1 and CDR2 are SNHLY and FYNNEI. The V and J ends lost 6 bases and 6 bases, in that order; junction bases with no gene match: 5. CDR3 length: 14 amino acids. Written as DNA, the CDR3 is TGTGCCAGCAGGCGACAGGGGGCAAGCAATGAGCAGTTCTTC. The encoded protein is CASRRQGASNEQFF.

This sequence joins TRBV9 and TRBJ2-2, with D maybe TRBD2 (5 bases). V was trimmed by 4 bases and J by 7 bases, leaving 20 bases between them. Germline-derived CDR1 and CDR2 are SGDLS and YYNGEE. The CDR3 extends over 16 amino acids. The CDR3: CASSLIASSGLGELFF. The CDR3 DNA reads as TGTGCCAGCAGCCTAATAGCGTCCTCTGGGCTCGGGGAGCTGTTTTTT.

The gene calls are TRBV7-2 and TRBJ2-2; D gene uncertain. The CDR3 length is 16 residues. Looked up from germline, CDR1 is SGHTA and CDR2 is FQGNSA. Trimming stripped 1 base from V and 1 base from J, with 10 bases between. CDR3 sequence: CASSLGGAQNTGELFF. The CDR3 region has the DNA TGTGCCAGCAGCTTAGGCGGAGCCCAGAACACCGGGGAGCTGTTTTTT.

As DNA, the CDR3 is TGCGCCAGCAGCCCGAGACTAGCGGGATTCAATGAGCAGTTCTTC. Encoded protein: CASSPRLAGFNEQFF. The J gene is TRBJ2-1, the V gene TRBV5-1, with 11 bases identical to TRBD2. Trimming took 4 bases from V and 6 from J; bases not matched to a gene: 6. CDR1 is SGHRS, CDR2 YFSETQ, per germline. This CDR3 comprises 15 residues.

This clone was seen repeatedly, ten times or more. The V call is TRBV24-1, the J call TRBJ2-1; 9 bases agree with TRBD2. Germline CDR1 and CDR2: KGHDR and SFDVKD. This CDR3 has 14 residues. Trimming at V came to 9 bases and at J to 8 bases, leaving 10 bases not matched to a gene. CDR3 region: CATQGVAGDHEQFF. The CDR3 nucleotides read TGTGCCACCCAAGGGGTAGCGGGAGACCATGAGCAGTTCTTC.

The gene calls are TRBV28 and TRBJ2-5, with D possibly TRBD1 on 6 matching bases. V gave up 1 base and J gave up 2 bases, with 20 bases separating them. This CDR3 is built from 18 residues. Germline loops: CDR1 MDHEN, CDR2 SYDVKM. The CDR3 DNA reads TGTGCCAGCAGTTTATCTCTAGGGGGTGCTTTCTTTCAAGAGACCCAGTACTTC. It codes for CASSLSLGGAFFQETQYF.